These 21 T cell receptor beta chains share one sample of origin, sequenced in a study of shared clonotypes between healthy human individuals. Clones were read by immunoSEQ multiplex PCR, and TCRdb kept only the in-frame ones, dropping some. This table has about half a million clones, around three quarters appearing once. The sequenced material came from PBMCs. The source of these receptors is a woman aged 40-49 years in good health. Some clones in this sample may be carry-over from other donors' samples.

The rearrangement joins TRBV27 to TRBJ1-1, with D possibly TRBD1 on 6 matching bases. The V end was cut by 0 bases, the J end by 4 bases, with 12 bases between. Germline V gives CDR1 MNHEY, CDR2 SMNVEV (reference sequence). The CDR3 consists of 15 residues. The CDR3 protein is CASSLSSGRGTEAFF. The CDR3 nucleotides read TGTGCCAGCAGTTTATCGTCGGGCAGGGGCACTGAAGCTTTCTTT.

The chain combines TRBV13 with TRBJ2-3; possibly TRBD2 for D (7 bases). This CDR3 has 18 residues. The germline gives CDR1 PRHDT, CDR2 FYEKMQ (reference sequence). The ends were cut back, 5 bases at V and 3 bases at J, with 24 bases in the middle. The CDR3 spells CASSRRRGAGVITDTQYF. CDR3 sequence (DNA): TGTGCCAGCAGCCGCAGGAGGGGGGCGGGAGTCATAACAGATACGCAGTATTTT.

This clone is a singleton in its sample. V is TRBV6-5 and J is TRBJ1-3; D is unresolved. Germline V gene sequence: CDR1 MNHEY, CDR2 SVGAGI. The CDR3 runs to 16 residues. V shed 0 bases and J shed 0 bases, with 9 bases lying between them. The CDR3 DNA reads TGTGCCAGCAGTTACTCCGACACTTTCTCTGGAAACACCATATATTTT. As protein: CASSYSDTFSGNTIYF.

DNA of the CDR3: TGTGCCACCAGCAGAGGACAGGGGGCCCACAATGAGCAGTTCTTC. This translates into CATSRGQGAHNEQFF. The chain employs TRBV15 and TRBJ2-1; 10 nucleotides agree with TRBD1. The CDR3 is 15 residues long. The germline V gene has CDR1 LNHNV and CDR2 YYDKDF (reference sequence). Germline trimming cut 1 base from V and 5 bases from J; bases unmatched to any gene: 2.

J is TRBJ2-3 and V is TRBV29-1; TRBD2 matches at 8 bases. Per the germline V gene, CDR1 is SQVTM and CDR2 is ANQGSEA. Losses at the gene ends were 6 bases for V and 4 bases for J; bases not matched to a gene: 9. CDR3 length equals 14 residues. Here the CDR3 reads CSVGVAGHPDTQYF. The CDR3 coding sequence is TGCAGCGTGGGGGTAGCGGGACATCCAGATACGCAGTATTTT.

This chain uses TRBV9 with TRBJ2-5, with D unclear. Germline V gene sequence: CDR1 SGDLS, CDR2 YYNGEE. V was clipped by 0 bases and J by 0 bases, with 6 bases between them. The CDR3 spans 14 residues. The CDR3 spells CASSVGGYQETQYF. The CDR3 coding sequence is TGTGCCAGCAGCGTAGGTGGATACCAAGAGACCCAGTACTTC.

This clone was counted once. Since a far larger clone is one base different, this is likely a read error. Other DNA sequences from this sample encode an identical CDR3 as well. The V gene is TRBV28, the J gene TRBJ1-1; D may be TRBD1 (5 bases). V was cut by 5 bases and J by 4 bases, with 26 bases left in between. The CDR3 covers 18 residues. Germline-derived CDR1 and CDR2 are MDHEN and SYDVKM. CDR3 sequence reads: CASSLPTSTRGAVTEAFF. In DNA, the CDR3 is TGTGCCAGCAGTCTACCTACCTCCACTAGGGGCGCGGTCACTGAAGCTTTCTTT. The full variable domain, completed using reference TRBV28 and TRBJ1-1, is DVKVTQSSRYLVKRTGEKVFLECVQDMDHENMFWYRQDPGLGLRLIYFSYDVKMKEKGDIPEGYSVSREKKERFSLILESASTNQTSMYLCASSLPTSTRGAVTEAFFGQGTRLTVV.

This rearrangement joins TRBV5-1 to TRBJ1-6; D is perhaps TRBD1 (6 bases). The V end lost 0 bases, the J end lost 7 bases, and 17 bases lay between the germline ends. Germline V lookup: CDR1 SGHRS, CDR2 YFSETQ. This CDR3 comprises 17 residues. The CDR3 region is CASSLGPQGGPNSPLHF. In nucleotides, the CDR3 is TGCGCCAGCAGCTTGGGGCCACAGGGAGGCCCCAATTCACCCCTCCACTTT. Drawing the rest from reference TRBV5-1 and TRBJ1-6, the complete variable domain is KAGVTQTPRYLIKTRGQQVTLSCSPISGHRSVSWYQQTPGQGLQFLFEYFSETQRNKGNFPGRFSGRQFSNSRSEMNVSTLELGDSALYLCASSLGPQGGPNSPLHFGNGTRLTVT.

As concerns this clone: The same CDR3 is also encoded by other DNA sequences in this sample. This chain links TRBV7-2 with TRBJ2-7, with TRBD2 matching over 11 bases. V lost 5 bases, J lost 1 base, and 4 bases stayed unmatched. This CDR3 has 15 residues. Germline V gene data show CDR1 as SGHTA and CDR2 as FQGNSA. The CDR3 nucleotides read TGTGCCAGCAGCCCGCGACTAGCGGGGTCCTACGAGCAGTACTTC. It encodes CASSPRLAGSYEQYF.

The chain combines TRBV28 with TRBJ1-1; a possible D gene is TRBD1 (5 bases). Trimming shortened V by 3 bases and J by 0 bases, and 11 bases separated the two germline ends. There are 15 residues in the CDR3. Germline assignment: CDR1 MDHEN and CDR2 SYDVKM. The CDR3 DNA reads TGTGCCAGCAGTTTCGCAGGGTCCATGAACACTGAAGCTTTCTTT. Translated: CASSFAGSMNTEAFF.

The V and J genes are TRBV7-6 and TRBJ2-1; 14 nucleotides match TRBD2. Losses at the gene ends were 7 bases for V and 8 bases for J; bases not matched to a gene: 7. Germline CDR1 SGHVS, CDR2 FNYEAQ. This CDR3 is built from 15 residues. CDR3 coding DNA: TGTGCCAGCAATCCCGGGACTAGCGGGAGCTATGAGCAGTTCTTC. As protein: CASNPGTSGSYEQFF.

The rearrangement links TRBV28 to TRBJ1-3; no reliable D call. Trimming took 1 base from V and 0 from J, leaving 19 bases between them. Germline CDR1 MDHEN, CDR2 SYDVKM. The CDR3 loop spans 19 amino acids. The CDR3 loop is CASSLSLPGGVGSGNTIYF. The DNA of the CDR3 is TGTGCCAGCAGTTTATCCTTGCCTGGCGGGGTAGGCTCTGGAAACACCATATATTTT.

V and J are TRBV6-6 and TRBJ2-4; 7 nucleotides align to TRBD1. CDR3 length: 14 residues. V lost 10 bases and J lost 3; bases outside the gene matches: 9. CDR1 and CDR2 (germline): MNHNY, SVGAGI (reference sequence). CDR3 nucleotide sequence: TGTGCCACCACCCCCGACAGGGTCAAAAACATTCAGTACTTC. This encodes CATTPDRVKNIQYF.

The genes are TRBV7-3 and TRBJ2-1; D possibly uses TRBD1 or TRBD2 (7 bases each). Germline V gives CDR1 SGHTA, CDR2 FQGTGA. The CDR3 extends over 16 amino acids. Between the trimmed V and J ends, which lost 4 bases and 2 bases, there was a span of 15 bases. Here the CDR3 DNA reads TGTGCCAGCAGCTCCCAGGGGGGGAACACCTACAATGAGCAGTTCTTC. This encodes CASSSQGGNTYNEQFF.

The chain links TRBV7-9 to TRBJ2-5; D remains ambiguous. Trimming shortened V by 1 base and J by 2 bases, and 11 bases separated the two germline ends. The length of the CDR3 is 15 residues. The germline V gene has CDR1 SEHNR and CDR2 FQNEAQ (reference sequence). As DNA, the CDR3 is TGTGCCAGCAGCTTAGGGCCCGGGCAGCAAGAGACCCAGTACTTC. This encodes CASSLGPGQQETQYF.

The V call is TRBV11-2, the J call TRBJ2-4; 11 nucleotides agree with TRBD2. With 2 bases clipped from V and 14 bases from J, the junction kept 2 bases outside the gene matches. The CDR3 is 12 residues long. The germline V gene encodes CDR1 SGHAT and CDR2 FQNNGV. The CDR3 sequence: CASSLTTSGEYF. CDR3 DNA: TGTGCCAGCAGCTTAACGACTAGCGGGGAGTACTTC.

CDR3 bases: TGTGCCAGCAGCCTCACAGGGGGCGGGAGCTATGGCTACACCTTC. Amino acids: CASSLTGGGSYGYTF. The chain employs TRBV7-3 and TRBJ1-2; 9 bases are shared with TRBD1. The CDR3 extends over 15 amino acids. Germline values: CDR1 SGHTA, CDR2 FQGTGA. The J segment lost 4 bases and the V segment lost 5 bases, leaving 8 bases of the junction unmatched.

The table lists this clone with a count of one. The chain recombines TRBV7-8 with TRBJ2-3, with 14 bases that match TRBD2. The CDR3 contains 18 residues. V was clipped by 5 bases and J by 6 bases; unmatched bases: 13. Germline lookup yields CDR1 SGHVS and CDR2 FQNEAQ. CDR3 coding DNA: TGTGCCAGCAGCCGGGACAGACTAGCGGGAGGGAATGGGGATACGCAGTATTTT. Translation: CASSRDRLAGGNGDTQYF.

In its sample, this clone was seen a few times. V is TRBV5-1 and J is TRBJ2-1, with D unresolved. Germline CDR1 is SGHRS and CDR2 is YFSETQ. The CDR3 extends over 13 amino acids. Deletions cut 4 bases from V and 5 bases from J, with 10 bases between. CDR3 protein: CASSPVLNNEQFF. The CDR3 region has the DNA TGCGCCAGCAGCCCCGTGTTAAACAATGAGCAGTTCTTC. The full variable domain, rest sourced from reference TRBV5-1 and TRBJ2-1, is KAGVTQTPRYLIKTRGQQVTLSCSPISGHRSVSWYQQTPGQGLQFLFEYFSETQRNKGNFPGRFSGRQFSNSRSEMNVSTLELGDSALYLCASSPVLNNEQFFGPGTRLTVL.

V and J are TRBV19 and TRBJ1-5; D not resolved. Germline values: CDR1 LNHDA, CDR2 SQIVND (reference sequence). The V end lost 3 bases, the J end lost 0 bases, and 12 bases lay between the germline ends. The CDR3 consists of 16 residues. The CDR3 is CASSIRRAYSNQPQHF. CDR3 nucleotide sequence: TGTGCCAGTAGTATCCGCAGAGCTTATAGCAATCAGCCCCAGCATTTT.

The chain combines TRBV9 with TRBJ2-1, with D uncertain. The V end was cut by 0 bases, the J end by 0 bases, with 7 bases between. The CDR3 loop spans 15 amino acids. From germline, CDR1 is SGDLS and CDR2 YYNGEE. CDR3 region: CASSVGPISYNEQFF. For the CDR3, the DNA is TGTGCCAGCAGCGTAGGACCTATCTCCTACAATGAGCAGTTCTTC. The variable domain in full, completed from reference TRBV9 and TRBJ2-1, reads DSGVTQTPKHLITATGQRVTLRCSPRSGDLSVYWYQQSLDQGLQFLIQYYNGEERAKGNILERFSAQQFPDLHSELNLSSLELGDSALYFCASSVGPISYNEQFFGPGTRLTVL.